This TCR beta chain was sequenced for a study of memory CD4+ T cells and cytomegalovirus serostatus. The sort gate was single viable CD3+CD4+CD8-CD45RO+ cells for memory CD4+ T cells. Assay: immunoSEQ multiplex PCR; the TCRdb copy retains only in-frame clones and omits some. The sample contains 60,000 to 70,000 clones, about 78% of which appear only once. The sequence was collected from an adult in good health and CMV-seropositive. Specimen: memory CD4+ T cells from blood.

The CDR3 spells CASSGDRVNTEAFF. The CDR3 nucleotides read TGCGCCAGCAGCGGGGACAGGGTGAACACTGAAGCTTTCTTT. The gene calls are TRBV5-1 and TRBJ1-1; 9 bases match TRBD1. Trimming took 4 bases from V and 0 from J; bases not matched to a gene: 1. CDR1 and CDR2 from the germline V gene are SGHRS and YFSETQ. The CDR3 contains 14 residues.